This note documents a single T cell receptor beta chain sequence. The CDR3 extends over 12 amino acids. Trimming pared 11 bases from V and 6 bases from J, leaving 11 bases between. The germline gives CDR1 SNHLY, CDR2 FYNNEI. This record comes from a study of identical twins. TCRdb analysed the 5' RACE reads with MiXCR anew, one entry per CDR3 protein. The sample holds hundreds of thousands of distinct CDR3 sequences, about 12% seen once. The same sample was also used in a study of yellow fever vaccine responses in identical twins.

This rearrangement joins TRBV2 to TRBJ1-6; D remains ambiguous. This TCR was recovered from a woman aged 18 to 35 in good health. The sequenced sample was CD8+ T cells sorted from blood. The CDR3 DNA reads TGTGCCGGGCAGGAGGGTAATTCACCCCTCCACTTT. Translating gives CAGQEGNSPLHF. The variable domain in full, with the rest retrieved from reference TRBV2 and TRBJ1-6, is EPEVTQTPSHQVTQMGQEVILRCVPISNHLYFYWYRQILGQKVEFLVSFYNNEISEKSEIFDDQFSVERPDGSNFTLKIRSTKLEDSAMYFCAGQEGNSPLHFGNGTRLTVT.